The 15 T cell receptor beta chains reported below all come from one sample, sequenced in a study of identical twins. TCRdb used MiXCR to reprocess the 5' RACE reads, holding one entry per CDR3 protein. Seen here are some 590,000 distinct CDR3 sequences, over 8.5% observed once, and the top ten hold 2.5% to 3.5%. The same sample was also used in a study of yellow fever vaccine responses in identical twins.

The source material was PBMCs. The receptors originated from a woman between 18 and 29 years old in good health.

The CDR3 DNA is TGTGCCTGGAGTGTTCCGGGACGGGACTACGAGCAGTACTTC. It translates to CAWSVPGRDYEQYF. This chain joins TRBV30 and TRBJ2-7; D assignment may be TRBD1 or TRBD2 (5 bases each). V was pared by 0 bases and J by 3 bases, with 12 bases between. Germline loops: CDR1 GTSNPN, CDR2 SVGIG (reference sequence). The CDR3 extends over 14 amino acids.

At least ten counts were recorded for this clonotype. The chain couples TRBV27 to TRBJ2-1; TRBD2 matches at 7 bases. The germline V gene has CDR1 MNHEY and CDR2 SMNVEV (reference sequence). The trim removed 5 bases at V and 6 bases at J, leaving 7 bases unmatched. The CDR3 consists of 14 residues. The CDR3 bases are TGTGCCAGCAGTCCTAGGGGACTAAGCAATGAGCAGTTCTTC. Translating it yields CASSPRGLSNEQFF.

V gene TRBV20-1 combines with J gene TRBJ1-2; 8 bases match TRBD1. The CDR3 is 14 residues long. From germline, CDR1 is DFQATT and CDR2 SNEGSKA (reference sequence). J was trimmed by 2 bases and V by 6 bases; bases with no gene match: 8. The CDR3 spells CSAARTGKNYGYTF. CDR3 in DNA: TGCAGTGCCGCCCGGACAGGGAAGAACTATGGCTACACCTTC.

This clonotype appeared a single time. It may be a read error: a sequence one base away is much more abundant. The chain uses TRBV4-3 and TRBJ2-7; D gene unclear. Germline CDR1 LGHNA, CDR2 YSLEER. The V end lost 0 bases, the J end lost 1 base, and 7 bases lay between the germline ends. CDR3 length: 14 residues. The CDR3 sequence is CASSQDSRSYEQYF. The CDR3 coding sequence is TGCGCCAGCAGCCAAGACTCCAGGTCCTACGAGCAGTACTTC.

This clonotype appeared many times. This sequence joins TRBV6-1 and TRBJ1-4; TRBD1 might be the D (5 bases). Trimming shortened V by 5 bases and J by 3 bases, and 10 bases separated the two germline ends. Germline assignment: CDR1 MNHNS and CDR2 SASEGT. This CDR3 region has 14 residues. The CDR3 loop is CASSLVGANEKLFF. For the CDR3, the DNA is TGTGCCAGCAGTCTTGTGGGGGCTAATGAAAAACTGTTTTTT.

The chain employs TRBV5-6 and TRBJ1-1; D possibly corresponds to TRBD1 (6 bases). Germline loops: CDR1 SGHDT, CDR2 YYEEEE. The CDR3 runs to 13 residues. V was clipped by 4 bases and J by 4 bases, with 11 bases between them. The CDR3 protein is CASSPGQLTEAFF. In DNA form, the CDR3 reads TGTGCCAGCAGCCCCGGACAGCTCACTGAAGCTTTCTTT.

The chain is built from TRBV7-9 and TRBJ2-3; 10 bases map to TRBD2. Germline V gene lookup returns CDR1 SEHNR and CDR2 FQNEAQ (reference sequence). J gave up 2 bases and V 5 bases, and 7 bases lay outside the gene matches. The CDR3 consists of 16 residues. CDR3 sequence: CASSLLAGSPTDTQYF. CDR3 DNA sequence: TGTGCCAGCAGCCTACTAGCGGGATCCCCCACAGATACGCAGTATTTT.

Only a few counts were recorded for this clonotype. V and J are TRBV6-4 and TRBJ2-3; tentative D call: TRBD1 (5 bases). V lost 0 bases, J lost 4 bases, and 11 bases lay in between. The CDR3 is 15 amino acids. The germline V gene encodes CDR1 MRHNA and CDR2 SNTAGT. CDR3 coding DNA: TGTGCCAGCAGTGACTCAGGAGCAGGGTCAGATACGCAGTATTTT. Its protein product is CASSDSGAGSDTQYF.

The rearrangement joins TRBV6-1 to TRBJ2-2; 9 positions agree with TRBD1. The CDR3 spans 16 residues. The ends lost 7 bases at V and 1 base at J; junction bases unmatched: 7. Germline values: CDR1 MNHNS, CDR2 SASEGT. The CDR3 is CASNLWTGVNTGELFF. The CDR3 DNA is TGTGCCAGCAACTTATGGACAGGGGTGAACACCGGGGAGCTGTTTTTT.

The table lists this clonotype with many counts. The chain has TRBV27 and TRBJ2-7; 16 bases line up with TRBD2. V was pared by 5 bases and J by 6 bases, with 10 bases of the junction left unmatched. The CDR3 length is 17 residues. CDR1 MNHEY and CDR2 SMNVEV come from the germline V gene (reference sequence). The CDR3 region has the DNA TGTGCCAGCAGTACCATGGGACTAGCGGGGGGGCAGATCGAGCAGTACTTC. Its protein is CASSTMGLAGGQIEQYF.

This clonotype showed up many times. V usage is TRBV2 and J usage is TRBJ2-5; no reliable D call. This CDR3 is built from 13 residues. The ends were cut back, 5 bases at V and 2 bases at J, with 9 bases in the middle. CDR1 is SNHLY, CDR2 FYNNEI, per germline. CDR3 sequence: CASSYSEQETQYF. The CDR3 coding sequence is TGTGCCAGCAGTTACAGTGAACAAGAGACCCAGTACTTC.

This chain joins TRBV4-1 and TRBJ2-3, with TRBD2 matching over 9 bases. The CDR3 loop spans 17 amino acids. J lost 3 bases, V lost 1 base, and 8 bases had no gene match. Per the germline V gene, CDR1 is MGHRA and CDR2 is YSYEKL. The chain's CDR3 is CASSQARAGGPTDTQYF. DNA for the CDR3: TGCGCCAGCAGCCAAGCGAGGGCGGGAGGGCCGACAGATACGCAGTATTTT.

This clonotype came up a few times. V gene TRBV2 combines with J gene TRBJ2-1, with 7 bases lining up with TRBD2. This CDR3 has 13 amino acids. Germline-derived CDR1 and CDR2 are SNHLY and FYNNEI. With 10 bases clipped from V and 9 bases from J, the junction kept 12 bases outside the gene matches. The CDR3 sequence: CANGLVEGSEQFF. In nucleotides, the CDR3 is TGTGCCAATGGACTAGTAGAAGGAAGTGAGCAGTTCTTC.

This clonotype was recorded many times. V and J are TRBV29-1 and TRBJ2-7, with TRBD2 matching over 8 bases. V shed 4 bases and J 7 bases; nucleotides not matched to a gene: 9. Germline V CDR1 and CDR2: SQVTM, ANQGSEA. The CDR3 consists of 13 residues. The CDR3 sequence: CSVGVGLAGEQYF. For the CDR3, the DNA is TGCAGCGTTGGAGTAGGACTAGCTGGGGAGCAGTACTTC.

This clonotype has just a few counts. CDR3 sequence: CATSRDDGTGIYEQYF. The CDR3 coding sequence is TGTGCCACCAGCAGAGATGATGGGACAGGGATCTACGAGCAGTACTTC. The chain is built from TRBV15 and TRBJ2-7; 9 bases are a match to TRBD1. V was clipped by 0 bases and J by 3 bases; unmatched bases: 6. The CDR3 sequence is 16 residues long. Germline V gives CDR1 LNHNV, CDR2 YYDKDF (reference sequence).